This T cell receptor beta chain was identified during a study of human T cells and chemical hapten exposure. Across the study: The study lasted around 24 weeks, and patients were dosed weekly with diphenylcyclopropenone on the scalp throughout.

Whole-study findings and limits: Expanded TCRs formed significantly more large CDR3 similarity clusters than controls.

The time point here: patch test 1, 2 weeks after DPC sensitization. Regarding treatment: therapeutic diphenylcyclopropenone sensitization with weekly scalp DPC. Donation of samples came from alopecia patients who were 18 to 70 years old and suitable for DPC. Ten or more counts support this clonotype. Its antigen is as yet unknown. The library labeled individual cDNA molecules by adding unique molecular identifiers to them. TCRdb ran MiXCR on the RACE reads and lists one entry per CDR3 protein. This sample has roughly 360,000 distinct CDR3 sequences, with more than 4.5% found just once. The receptor was isolated from a woman aged 45-65 years with alopecia areata. Some clones in this sample may be carry-over from other donors' samples. The specimen was whole blood, collected in connection with sensitization to the hapten diphenylcyclopropenone (DPC).

CDR3 sequence reads: CSARTAQGAGELFF. In nucleotides, the CDR3 is TGCAGTGCTAGGACAGCCCAGGGGGCCGGGGAGCTGTTTTTT. J is TRBJ2-2 and V is TRBV20-1; 7 bases align to TRBD1. Per germline, CDR1 DFQATT and CDR2 SNEGSKA (reference sequence). CDR3 length: 14 residues. V trimming: 3 bases; J trimming: 6 bases; junction bases outside the gene matches: 7.